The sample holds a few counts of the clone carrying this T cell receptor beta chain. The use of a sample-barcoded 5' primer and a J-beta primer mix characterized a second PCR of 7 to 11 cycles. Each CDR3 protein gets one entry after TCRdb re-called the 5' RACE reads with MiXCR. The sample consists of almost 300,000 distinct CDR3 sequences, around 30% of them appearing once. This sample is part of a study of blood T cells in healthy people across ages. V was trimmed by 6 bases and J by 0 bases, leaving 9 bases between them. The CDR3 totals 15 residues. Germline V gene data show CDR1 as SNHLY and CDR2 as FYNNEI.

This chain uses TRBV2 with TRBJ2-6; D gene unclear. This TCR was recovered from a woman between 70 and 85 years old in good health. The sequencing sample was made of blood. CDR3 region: CASRSRNSGANVLTF. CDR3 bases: TGTGCCAGCAGAAGCAGGAACTCTGGGGCCAACGTCCTGACTTTC.